This T cell receptor beta chain was identified in a study of neurological immune-mediated disorders. This clonotype was found many times. TCRdb re-derived calls from the 5' RACE reads in MiXCR, one entry per CDR3 protein. This table holds 55,000 to 65,000 distinct CDR3 sequences, approximately 4% found once. The CDR3 runs 12 residues. Trimming took off 6 bases at V and 7 bases at J, with 12 bases between the two ends. From 2 million PBMCs stored at -80 C, the unsorted libraries were generated. Sample: PBMCs. The origin of this receptor is a woman in her twenties or thirties with multiple sclerosis. The gene calls are TRBV12-3 or TRBV12-4 and TRBJ1-2, with a weak D call TRBD1 (6 bases). The CDR3 region has the DNA TGTGCCAGCAGGCAGGGGAGTAGTGGCTACACCTTC. This encodes CASRQGSSGYTF.